These 4 T cell receptor beta chains came from one sample sequenced in a study of T-cell memory formation after mild COVID-19. TCRdb reprocessed the 5' RACE reads via MiXCR and lists one record per CDR3 protein. The data show about 340,000 distinct CDR3 sequences, with more than 20% seen just once and 9.5% to 15% held by the top ten. Input material: PBMCs or a T cell subset sorted from them (not recorded which). The receptor set was obtained from an adult woman who had mild COVID-19 (a few samples of this study predate the infection). Cell type and time point are not known.

This clonotype has a handful of counts. J is TRBJ1-5 and V is TRBV30, with D unclear. Germline V CDR1 and CDR2: GTSNPN, SVGIG (reference sequence). The CDR3 runs to 15 residues. V was clipped by 0 bases and J by 1 base, with 10 bases between them. The CDR3 reads CAWSVPTGSNQPQHF. CDR3 coding DNA: TGTGCCTGGAGTGTACCTACCGGGAGCAATCAGCCCCAGCATTTT.

The chain uses TRBV11-2 and TRBJ2-5; 8 bases agree with TRBD1. There are 16 residues in the CDR3. CDR1 is SGHAT, CDR2 FQNNGV, per germline. V shed 5 bases and J 4 bases; nucleotides not matched to a gene: 12. The CDR3 loop is CASSTDRGVYLETQYF. For the CDR3, the DNA is TGTGCCAGCAGCACCGACAGGGGCGTCTACCTAGAGACCCAGTACTTC.

J is TRBJ2-7 and V is TRBV6-1, with D possibly called TRBD1 or TRBD2 (5 bases each). Germline CDR1 MNHNS, CDR2 SASEGT. This CDR3 has 14 amino acids. Trimming cost V 3 bases and J 2 bases, with 11 bases left between them. The CDR3 here is CASSDPGRPYEQYF. CDR3 in DNA: TGTGCCAGCAGTGACCCGGGACGCCCCTACGAGCAGTACTTC.

The chain has TRBV12-3 or TRBV12-4 and TRBJ2-1; 13 positions agree with TRBD2. This CDR3 comprises 17 residues. V trimming: 0 bases; J trimming: 4 bases; junction bases outside the gene matches: 3. The CDR3 nucleotides read TGTGCCAGCAGTTTAGCGGGACTAGCGGGAAAGTACAATGAGCAGTTCTTC. Translation gives CASSLAGLAGKYNEQFF.